This TCR beta chain appears in the sequencing data of a study of cytomegalovirus exposure and HLA in healthy donors listed by TCRdb under 2017. With respect to the entire study: According to a later analysis, one platform produced both the roughly 130 validation repertoires and the 730 or so repertoires of the first cohort. In addition to the first cohort of 666 subjects, a separate validation cohort of 120 different subjects was used. To predict cytomegalovirus infection status, the study brought together high-throughput TCR immunosequencing, statistical association of individual TCRs with disease status, and machine learning. The aim of the study was to test whether cataloging public T cell receptors could identify signatures of past pathogen exposure.

Of note for this clone: The clone's antigen remains unknown. No much larger clone exists at a distance of one base, and base qualities are not known.

V is pared back by 2 bases and J by 10 bases, with 8 bases lying between the germline termini. Reading the germline V gene (reference sequence) gives CDR1 MNHNY and CDR2 SVGAGI. Including the terminal cysteine and phenylalanine, the CDR3 comprises 11 residues. This entry keeps only the CDR3 DNA: 33 bases, framed from base 1. The donors belonged to the validation cohort of approximately 130 subjects, which was separate from the 666-subject first cohort. Library preparation was by the immunoSEQ multiplex PCR assay. The original methods were these. A statistical classification framework was developed to diagnose cytomegalovirus status using the catalog of TCR beta chain sequences. TCRdb took over this immuneACCESS table, retaining in-frame rearrangements with V and J assigned. Such tables are incomplete; in checked studies, under half of the missing clones stem from an unresolved V gene, and the remainder is unexplained. For V, J and clone size, that table is used; D and trimming come from the DNA. The sample yields under 250,000 clones; just under 90% were counted once. The ten largest clones add up to 2.6% of the sample.

The study at large found these results: A later analysis lacked HLA typing for the validation cohort, so it scored co-occurrence in that cohort across all 120 or so repertoires. Three of the identified cytomegalovirus-associated TCR beta chains were confirmed in vitro to be specific for cytomegalovirus antigens. Most TCR sequences were seen in very few donors, while some public TCRs were found in many individuals. According to the authors, the approach could potentially be generalized to other disease states and immunological phenotypes. Cytomegalovirus status was reported to be diagnosed by the classifier with high specificity and sensitivity in both the original and validation cohorts. In the study, approximately 150 TCR beta chains were listed as associated with cytomegalovirus. Subsequent analysis determined that TCRs grouped into clusters in the first cohort also showed a tendency toward co-occurrence across the 120 or so validation repertoires, and 94% of cluster scores exceeded 0.

The chain uses TRBV6-6 and TRBJ1-1; no D segment can be confidently identified. Material: PBMCs. This receptor was obtained from a man between 18 and 35 years old in good health and CMV-seronegative. The DNA reads as follows: TGTGCCAGCAGTTACCGGGGTGTAGCTTTCTTT. Its protein product is CASSYRGVAFF.